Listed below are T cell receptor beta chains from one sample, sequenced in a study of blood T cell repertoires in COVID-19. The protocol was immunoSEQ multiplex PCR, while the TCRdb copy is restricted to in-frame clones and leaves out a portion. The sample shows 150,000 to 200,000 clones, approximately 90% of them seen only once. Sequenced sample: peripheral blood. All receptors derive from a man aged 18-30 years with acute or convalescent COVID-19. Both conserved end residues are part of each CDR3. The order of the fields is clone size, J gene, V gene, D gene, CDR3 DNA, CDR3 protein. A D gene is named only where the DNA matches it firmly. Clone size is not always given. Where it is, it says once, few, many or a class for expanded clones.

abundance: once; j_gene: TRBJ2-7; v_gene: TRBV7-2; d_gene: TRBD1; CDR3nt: TGTGCCAGCAGCTTAGACTGGACAGGGCCCTACGAGCAGTACTTC; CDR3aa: CASSLDWTGPYEQYF
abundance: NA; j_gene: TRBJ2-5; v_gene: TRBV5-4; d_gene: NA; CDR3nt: TGTGCCAGCAGCCCCCCTAGTCGGCGAGTGGAGACCCAGTACTTC; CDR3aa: CASSPPSRRVETQYF
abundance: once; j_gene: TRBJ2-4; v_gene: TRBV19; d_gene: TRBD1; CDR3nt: TGTGCCAGTAGGGGACAGGGAGAGGTAGAAGGGTACTTC; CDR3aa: CASRGQGEVEGYF
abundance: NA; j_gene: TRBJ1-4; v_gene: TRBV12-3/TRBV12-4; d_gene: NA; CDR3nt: TGTGCCAGCAGGTTACAGGAATATGAAAAACTGTTTTTT; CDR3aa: CASRLQEYEKLFF
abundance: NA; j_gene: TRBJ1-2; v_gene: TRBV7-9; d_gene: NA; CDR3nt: TGTGCCAGCAGCTTGGACGGGGGGTATGGCGGCTACACCTTC; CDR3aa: CASSLDGGYGGYTF
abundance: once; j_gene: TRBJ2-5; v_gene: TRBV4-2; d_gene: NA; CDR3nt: TGTGCCAGCAGCCAAGGCGTAAGCGGGCTAAAGGGGACCCAGTACTTC; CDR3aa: CASSQGVSGLKGTQYF
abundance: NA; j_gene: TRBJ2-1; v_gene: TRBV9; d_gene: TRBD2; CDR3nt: TGTGCCAGCAGCGGTCAGCGGGGACCCTACAATGAGCAGTTCTTC; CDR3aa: CASSGQRGPYNEQFF
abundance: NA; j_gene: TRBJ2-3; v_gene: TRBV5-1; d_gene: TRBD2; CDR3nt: TGCGCCAGCAGCCAACTAGCGGGGGGTCGCACAGATACGCAGTATTTT; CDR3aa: CASSQLAGGRTDTQYF
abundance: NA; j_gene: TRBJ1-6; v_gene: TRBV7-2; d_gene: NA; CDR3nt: TGTGCCAGCACCTTACCTCAAGGGGTCCCCCTCCACTTT; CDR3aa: CASTLPQGVPLHF
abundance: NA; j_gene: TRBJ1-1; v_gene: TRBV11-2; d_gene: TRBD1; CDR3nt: TGTGCCAGCAGCTTAGTGGGACAGGGATCCCCTGAAGCTTTCTTT; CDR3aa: CASSLVGQGSPEAFF